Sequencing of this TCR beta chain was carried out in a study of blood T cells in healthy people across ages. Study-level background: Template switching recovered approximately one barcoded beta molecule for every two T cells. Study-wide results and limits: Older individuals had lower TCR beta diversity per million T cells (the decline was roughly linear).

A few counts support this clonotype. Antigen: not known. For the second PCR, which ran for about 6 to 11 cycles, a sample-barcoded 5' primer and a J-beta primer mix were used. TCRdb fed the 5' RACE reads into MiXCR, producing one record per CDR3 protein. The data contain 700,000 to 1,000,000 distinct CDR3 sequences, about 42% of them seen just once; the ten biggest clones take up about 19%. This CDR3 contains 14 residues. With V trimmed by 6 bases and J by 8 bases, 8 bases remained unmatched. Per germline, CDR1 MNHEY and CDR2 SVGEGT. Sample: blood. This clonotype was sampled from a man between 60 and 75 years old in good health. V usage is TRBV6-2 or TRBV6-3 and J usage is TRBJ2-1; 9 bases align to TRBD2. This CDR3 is CASRRIAGAHEQFF. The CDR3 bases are TGTGCCAGCAGGAGAATAGCGGGGGCCCATGAGCAGTTCTTC.